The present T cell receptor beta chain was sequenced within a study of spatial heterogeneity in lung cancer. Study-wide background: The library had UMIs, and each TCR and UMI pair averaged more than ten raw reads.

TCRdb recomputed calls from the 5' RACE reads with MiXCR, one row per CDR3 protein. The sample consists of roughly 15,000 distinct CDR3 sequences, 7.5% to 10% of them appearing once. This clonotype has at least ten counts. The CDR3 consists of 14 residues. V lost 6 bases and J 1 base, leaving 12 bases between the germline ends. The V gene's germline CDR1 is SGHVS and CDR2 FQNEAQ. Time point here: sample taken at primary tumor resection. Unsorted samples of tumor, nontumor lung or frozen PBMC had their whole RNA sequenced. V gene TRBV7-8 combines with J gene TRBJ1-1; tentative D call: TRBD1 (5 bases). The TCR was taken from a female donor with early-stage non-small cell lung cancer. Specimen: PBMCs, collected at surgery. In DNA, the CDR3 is TGTGCCAGCAGGCCAGGGCCTTCGAACACTGAAGCTTTCTTT. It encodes CASRPGPSNTEAFF.